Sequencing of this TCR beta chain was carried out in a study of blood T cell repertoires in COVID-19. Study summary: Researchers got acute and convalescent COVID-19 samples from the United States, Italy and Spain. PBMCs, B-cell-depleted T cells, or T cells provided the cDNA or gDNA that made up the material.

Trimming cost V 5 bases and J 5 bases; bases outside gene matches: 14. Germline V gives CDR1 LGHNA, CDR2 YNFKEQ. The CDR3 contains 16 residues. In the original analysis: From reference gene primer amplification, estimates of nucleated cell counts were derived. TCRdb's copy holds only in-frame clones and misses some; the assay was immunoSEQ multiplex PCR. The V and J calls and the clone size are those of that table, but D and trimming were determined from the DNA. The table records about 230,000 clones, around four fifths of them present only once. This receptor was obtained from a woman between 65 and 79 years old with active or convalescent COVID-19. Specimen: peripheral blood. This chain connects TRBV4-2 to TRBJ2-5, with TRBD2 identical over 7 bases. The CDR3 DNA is TGTGCCAGCAGCTCAGAGCGGGGCAAAGGTAGGGAGACCCAGTACTTC. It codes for CASSSERGKGRETQYF.